This TCR beta chain comes out of a study of blood T cell repertoires in COVID-19. Assay: immunoSEQ multiplex PCR; the TCRdb copy retains only in-frame clones and omits some. The sample records 95,000 to 130,000 clones, around nine tenths being singletons. The CDR3 loop spans 15 amino acids. CDR1 is SGHDT, CDR2 YYEEEE, per germline. The V and J ends lost 0 bases and 3 bases respectively, with 10 bases between them. The sequence was obtained from a human donor with active COVID-19. The donor label of this sample is uncertain. The chain is built from TRBV5-6 and TRBJ1-3, with D perhaps matching TRBD1 (5 bases). The sample was peripheral blood. This CDR3 is CASSLAGGYGNTIYF. The CDR3 DNA follows: TGTGCCAGCAGCTTGGCCGGGGGTTATGGAAACACCATATATTTT.